The 11 T cell receptor beta chains below come from one sample, sequenced in a study of T cell responses to AZD1222 COVID-19 vaccine. Method: immunoSEQ multiplex PCR; TCRdb's copy keeps in-frame clones and lacks some. The repertoire holds approximately 100,000 clones, with roughly 84% as singletons. The sample consisted of peripheral blood, taken on day 0 of AZD1222 vaccination. The source of these receptors is an adult in good health.

This clone has more than one count but fewer than ten. The chain combines TRBV27 with TRBJ1-6; D is ambiguous. Trimming took 0 bases from V and 15 from J, leaving 15 bases between them. Germline CDR1 MNHEY, CDR2 SMNVEV (reference sequence). This CDR3 region has 14 residues. The CDR3 DNA is TGTGCCAGCAGTTTATCGTTGGGCCTGGGAGGCCTCCACTTT. Translation gives CASSLSLGLGGLHF.

The chain uses TRBV27 and TRBJ1-4; weak D call: TRBD1 (5 bases). Germline CDR1 reads MNHEY; CDR2 reads SMNVEV (reference sequence). The CDR3 is 16 amino acids. Trimming cost V 8 bases and J 0 bases, with 16 bases left between them. The CDR3 DNA sequence: TGTGCCAGCGCCAGGGACTACCCCGCAACTAATGAAAAACTGTTTTTT. Encoded protein: CASARDYPATNEKLFF.

The chain links TRBV6-5 to TRBJ2-7; D is unclear. Trimming took off 5 bases at V and 0 bases at J, with 14 bases between the two ends. The CDR3 has 15 amino acids. CDR1 and CDR2 (germline): MNHEY, SVGAGI. CDR3 protein: CASSLVSQSSYEQYF. The CDR3 DNA is TGTGCCAGCAGTCTTGTCAGCCAGTCCTCCTACGAGCAGTACTTC.

CDR3 residues: CASSGLGAEAFF. For the CDR3, the DNA is TGTGCCAGCAGTGGCCTCGGGGCTGAAGCTTTCTTT. The chain uses TRBV28 and TRBJ1-1; D gene unclear. The CDR3 consists of 12 residues. V lost 5 bases to trimming and J lost 6 bases, with 10 bases between them. Germline loops: CDR1 MDHEN, CDR2 SYDVKM.

The rearrangement links TRBV30 to TRBJ1-5; unclear D gene. The CDR3 consists of 14 residues. V lost 5 bases, J lost 3 bases, and 14 bases lay in between. Per the germline V gene, CDR1 is GTSNPN and CDR2 is SVGIG (reference sequence). Here the CDR3 reads CAWSHGQANQPQHF. The CDR3 DNA follows: TGTGCCTGGTCCCATGGGCAGGCCAATCAGCCCCAGCATTTT.

CDR3 residues: CSAETANYGYTF. As DNA, the CDR3 is TGCAGCGCAGAGACAGCTAACTATGGCTACACCTTC. The chain carries TRBV29-1 and TRBJ1-2; possible D gene TRBD1, 5 bases. The CDR3 is made up of 12 amino acids. The germline V gene encodes CDR1 SQVTM and CDR2 ANQGSEA. The V end lost 7 bases, the J end lost 0 bases, and 9 bases lay between the germline ends.

This clone was seen more than once but under ten times. The gene calls are TRBV6-4 and TRBJ2-1, with TRBD2 matching over 9 bases. The germline gives CDR1 MRHNA, CDR2 SNTAGT. CDR3 length: 16 amino acids. V was pared by 0 bases and J by 2 bases, with 2 bases of the junction left unmatched. This chain's CDR3 is CASSDSGGGAYNEQFF. The CDR3 coding sequence is TGTGCCAGCAGTGACTCTGGCGGGGGGGCCTACAATGAGCAGTTCTTC.

This clone appeared a single time. The J gene is TRBJ1-5, the V gene TRBV28; a possible D gene is TRBD1 (5 bases). Germline V CDR1 and CDR2: MDHEN, SYDVKM. The V gene lost 2 bases and the J gene lost 5 bases, with 10 bases spanning the gap. This CDR3 is built from 14 residues. CDR3 protein: CASSLERGDQPQHF. For the CDR3, the DNA is TGTGCCAGCAGTTTAGAAAGAGGGGATCAGCCCCAGCATTTT.

The rearrangement joins TRBV28 to TRBJ2-7; 9 nucleotides agree with TRBD1. Looked up from germline, CDR1 is MDHEN and CDR2 is SYDVKM. J lost 0 bases, V lost 2 bases, and 2 bases had no gene match. The CDR3 is made up of 15 amino acids. CDR3 coding DNA: TGTGCCAGCAGTTTACCGGGACAGGGCTCCTACGAGCAGTACTTC. Encoded protein: CASSLPGQGSYEQYF.

V gene TRBV29-1 combines with J gene TRBJ2-5; D is tentatively TRBD1 or TRBD2 (5 bases each). The V end lost 6 bases, the J end lost 4 bases, and 15 bases lay between the germline ends. The CDR3 runs to 13 residues. Germline V CDR1 and CDR2: SQVTM, ANQGSEA. In DNA, the CDR3 is TGCAGCGTCGGGGCCCCAGATAGAGAGACCCAGTACTTC. Amino acid sequence: CSVGAPDRETQYF.

The chain recombines TRBV20-1 with TRBJ1-4, with D possibly matching TRBD1 (5 bases). Germline lookup yields CDR1 DFQATT and CDR2 SNEGSKA (reference sequence). The CDR3 is made up of 11 amino acids. Trimming shortened V by 5 bases and J by 7 bases, and 8 bases separated the two germline ends. In DNA, the CDR3 is TGCAGTGCTGGACACGGTGAAAAACTGTTTTTT. Its protein is CSAGHGEKLFF.